The next 21 T cell receptor beta chains were all read from a single sample in a study of blood T cells in healthy people across ages. A J-beta primer mix and a sample-barcoded 5' primer were used in a second PCR of roughly 6 to 11 cycles. TCRdb passed the 5' RACE reads through MiXCR, listing each CDR3 protein once. The sample holds 650,000 to 1,000,000 distinct CDR3 sequences, around 45% seen once. What was sequenced was blood. These receptors originate from a man at least 80 years old in good health.

The CDR3, as DNA: TGTGCCAGCAGTTTCCGGGCGAGGGGAACTGAAGCTTTCTTT. As protein: CASSFRARGTEAFF. The chain has TRBV27 and TRBJ1-1, with D possibly matching TRBD1 (5 bases). Trimming pared 3 bases from V and 5 bases from J, leaving 13 bases between. Germline CDR1 MNHEY, CDR2 SMNVEV (reference sequence). The CDR3 is made up of 14 amino acids.

This clonotype was counted a few times. This chain links TRBV27 with TRBJ2-1; 8 positions agree with TRBD2. This CDR3 spans 17 amino acids. Trimming cost V 4 bases and J 5 bases; bases outside gene matches: 13. Germline assignment: CDR1 MNHEY and CDR2 SMNVEV (reference sequence). The CDR3 sequence: CASSSQFIAGRNNEQFF. CDR3 nucleotide sequence: TGTGCCAGCAGTTCCCAATTTATAGCGGGACGAAACAATGAGCAGTTCTTC.

To note about this clonotype: At one end, the junction sequence differs from germline, possibly due to a read error. This chain links TRBV6-6 with TRBJ2-3; TRBD2 aligns across 8 bases. CDR1 and CDR2 from the germline V gene are MNHNY and SVGAGI (reference sequence). The CDR3 is 17 residues long. CDR3 protein: CVSKEDGRARGTDTQYF. As DNA, the CDR3 is TGTGTCAGCAAGGAGGACGGGAGGGCCCGGGGCACAGATACGCAGTATTTT.

This clonotype was picked up a small number of times. As DNA, the CDR3 is TGTGCCAGCAGCCAAGACGGCCGCAGGGGAGTAGCCACAGATACGCAGTATTTT. This codes for CASSQDGRRGVATDTQYF. The chain recombines TRBV4-2 with TRBJ2-3; D possibly corresponds to TRBD1 (6 bases). V dropped 0 bases and J dropped 2 bases, with 18 bases sitting between them. Germline CDR1 is LGHNA and CDR2 is YNFKEQ. The CDR3 spans 18 residues.

The chain has TRBV4-3 and TRBJ1-2; 7 bases fit TRBD1. The CDR3 covers 15 residues. Looked up from germline, CDR1 is LGHNA and CDR2 is YSLEER. The V gene end was trimmed by 0 bases and the J gene end by 3 bases; junction bases not matched to a gene: 4. The CDR3 bases are TGCGCCAGCAGCCAAGATCGAGACAGGGACTATGGCTACACCTTC. As protein: CASSQDRDRDYGYTF.

This clonotype has more than one count but fewer than ten. The CDR3 protein is CASTHTTGSNQPQHF. CDR3 DNA sequence: TGTGCCAGCACGCACACGACGGGTAGCAATCAGCCCCAGCATTTT. The chain has TRBV12-3 or TRBV12-4 and TRBJ1-5, with D unclear. The CDR3 length is 15 residues. Trimming pared 7 bases from V and 0 bases from J, leaving 13 bases between.

This clonotype has a count of ten or more. CDR3 coding DNA: TGTGCCAGCAGCCCACCGACTAGCAGCACAGATACGCAGTATTTT. This codes for CASSPPTSSTDTQYF. The J gene is TRBJ2-3, the V gene TRBV7-2; 7 positions agree with TRBD2. CDR3 size: 15 residues. The V gene end was trimmed by 5 bases and the J gene end by 0 bases; junction bases not matched to a gene: 5. Germline V gene lookup returns CDR1 SGHTA and CDR2 FQGNSA.

This clonotype was detected many times. This rearrangement joins TRBV20-1 to TRBJ2-3; 10 positions match TRBD2. The CDR3 runs 15 residues. V dropped 5 bases and J dropped 4; count of bases not matched to a gene: 9. Germline CDR1 is DFQATT and CDR2 is SNEGSKA (reference sequence). The CDR3 bases are TGCAGTGCTGACAAGCGGGAGGGCTCGCCAGATACGCAGTATTTT. Translating gives CSADKREGSPDTQYF.

CDR3 sequence: CASSWTPSGGRDEQFF. The CDR3 nucleotides are TGCGCCAGCAGCTGGACCCCTAGCGGGGGTAGGGATGAGCAGTTCTTC. The chain combines TRBV5-1 with TRBJ2-1; 10 bases align to TRBD2. Trimming cost V 3 bases and J 8 bases; bases outside gene matches: 11. CDR3 length: 16 amino acids. Germline V gene lookup returns CDR1 SGHRS and CDR2 YFSETQ.

V gene TRBV12-3 or TRBV12-4 combines with J gene TRBJ2-7; 13 nucleotides line up with TRBD2. This CDR3 region has 15 residues. Unmatched junction bases numbered 8, after V lost 6 bases and J lost 6 bases. The CDR3 DNA reads as TGTGCCAGCAGAACTAGCGGGAGGGCCCTCTCCGAGCAGTACTTC. This gives the protein CASRTSGRALSEQYF.

The rearrangement uses TRBV30 and TRBJ2-7, with 8 bases that match TRBD1. The J segment lost 5 bases and the V segment lost 1 base, leaving 4 bases of the junction unmatched. The CDR3 spans 13 residues. CDR1 GTSNPN and CDR2 SVGIG come from the germline V gene (reference sequence). The CDR3 sequence: CAWSAGQGDEQYF. CDR3 sequence (DNA): TGTGCCTGGAGTGCAGGACAGGGCGACGAGCAGTACTTC.

The chain employs TRBV5-1 and TRBJ2-7, with unresolved D. Germline values: CDR1 SGHRS, CDR2 YFSETQ. CDR3 length: 11 amino acids. The V end lost 3 bases, the J end lost 7 bases, and 8 bases lay between the germline ends. In nucleotides, the CDR3 is TGCGCCAGCAGCTACTACGAGGAGCAGTACTTC. Protein: CASSYYEEQYF.

Note on this clonotype: Since a much larger clone is just one base distant, this may be a read error. This chain uses TRBV7-2 with TRBJ2-3, with D maybe TRBD2 (6 bases). From germline, CDR1 is SGHTA and CDR2 FQGNSA. CDR3 length: 14 residues. The CDR3, as DNA: TGTGCCAGCCGTTTAGGACTAAGCACAGATATGCAGTATTTT. This codes for CASRLGLSTDMQYF.

This clonotype was recorded at least ten times. The chain uses TRBV4-1 and TRBJ2-7; 11 bases map to TRBD1. This CDR3 is 15 amino acids long. V lost 2 bases to trimming and J lost 5 bases; unmatched junction nucleotides: 5. The germline CDR1 and CDR2 sequences are MGHRA and YSYEKL. The CDR3, as DNA: TGCGCCAGCAGCCAACCTCCGGGACAGGGGGACGAGCAGTACTTC. Translation gives CASSQPPGQGDEQYF.

The V call is TRBV10-3, the J call TRBJ1-2; 12 nucleotides line up with TRBD1. V lost 2 bases, J lost 8 bases, and 9 bases stayed unmatched. CDR3 length: 16 residues. The germline V gene has CDR1 ENHRY and CDR2 SYGVKD. For the CDR3, the DNA is TGTGCCATCAGTGAGAGCGCGGGACAGGGGGCTGGCGGCTACACCTTC. Translating gives CAISESAGQGAGGYTF.

Notes on this clonotype: A read error may be the cause here, since a much bigger clone is one base away. The V gene is TRBV5-6, the J gene TRBJ2-5, with TRBD2 matching over 8 bases. The CDR3 contains 16 residues. Germline V gene lookup returns CDR1 SGHDT and CDR2 YYEEEE. J gave up 11 bases and V 1 base, and 16 bases lay outside the gene matches. The CDR3 loop is CASSLYSSGSLNEQYF. The CDR3 nucleotides read TGTGCCAGCAGCTTGTACTCTAGCGGGTCACTTAATGAGCAGTACTTC.

The rearrangement uses TRBV20-1 and TRBJ2-4, with D possibly matching TRBD2 (6 bases). The DNA matches TRBJ2-7 better at its end, which makes the J call doubtful. CDR1 DFQATT and CDR2 SNEGSKA come from the germline V gene (reference sequence). The CDR3 has 13 residues. The CDR3 sequence is CSASWDSSYEQYF. DNA for the CDR3: TGCAGTGCTAGTTGGGACTCATCCTACGAGCAGTACTTC.

V is TRBV6-4 and J is TRBJ2-3; D not resolved. Germline CDR1 MRHNA, CDR2 SNTAGT. With 3 bases removed from V and 4 bases from J, the gap between germline ends came to 11 bases. The CDR3 has 14 residues. The CDR3 nucleotides are TGTGCCAGCAGTGAAAGGGCCAGCGCAGATACGCAGTATTTT. It specifies CASSERASADTQYF.

V and J are TRBV15 and TRBJ2-1; TRBD2 aligns across 7 bases. CDR3 length: 13 amino acids. V gave up 5 bases and J gave up 10 bases; unmatched junction bases: 8. The germline CDR1 and CDR2 sequences are LNHNV and YYDKDF (reference sequence). For the CDR3, the DNA is TGTGCCACCAGCGGGACTATCGGGGGAGAGCAGTTCTTC. Its protein is CATSGTIGGEQFF.

J is TRBJ2-7 and V is TRBV14; unclear D gene. Germline V lookup: CDR1 SGHDN, CDR2 FVKESK. The CDR3 covers 13 residues. Deletions cut 1 base from V and 7 bases from J, with 11 bases between. As DNA, the CDR3 is TGTGCCAGCAGCCAAGCGGCAGCCCGGGAGCAGTACTTC. Protein sequence: CASSQAAAREQYF.

This chain uses TRBV2 with TRBJ2-1; 9 nucleotides align to TRBD2. V shed 4 bases, J shed 4 bases, and the junction held 2 bases outside the gene matches. The CDR3 is 14 amino acids. CDR1 and CDR2 (germline): SNHLY, FYNNEI. CDR3 coding DNA: TGTGCCAGCAGTGGACTAGCGGTATACAATGAGCAGTTCTTC. Amino acids: CASSGLAVYNEQFF.